The rows below give T cell receptor beta chains drawn from one sample of a study of beta chain features in type 1 diabetes. Produced via immunoSEQ multiplex PCR; TCRdb's table is partial and in-frame only. The sample has about 650,000 clones, under 15% seen once. The sequenced material came from naive CD4+ T cells from blood. These receptors originate from a young man with type 1 diabetes. Both conserved end residues are part of each CDR3. D genes are given only for firm matches. Clone size appears in some rows only: once, few, many, or a class for an expanded clone.

clone_size	j_call	d_call	v_call	cdr3_nt	cdr3_aa
NA	TRBJ1-4	TRBD1	TRBV29-1	TGCAGCGGACTGTCGACAGGGAATGAAAAACTGTTTTTT	CSGLSTGNEKLFF
few	TRBJ1-1	NA	TRBV6-6	TGTGCCAGTACGGCGGCTGGACTTAAGAACACTGAAGCTTTCTTT	CASTAAGLKNTEAFF
few	TRBJ2-7	NA	TRBV6-5	TGTGCCAGCAGTTACTCGTTCGCAGGAACCTACGAGCAGTACTTC	CASSYSFAGTYEQYF
few	TRBJ1-1	NA	TRBV9	TGTGCCAGCAGCATGGGATTGCACACTGAAGCTTTCTTT	CASSMGLHTEAFF
few	TRBJ2-2	NA	TRBV28	TGTGCCAGCAGTTCCGACATCGGGGAGCTGTTTTTT	CASSSDIGELFF
NA	TRBJ2-2	NA	TRBV29-1	TGCAGCGCCCTAGCCGGGGGTCGAACCGGGGAGCTGTTTTTT	CSALAGGRTGELFF
few	TRBJ1-3	NA	TRBV6-5	TGTGCCAGCACCTCGTCCCCCGGAGGAGGAAACACCATATATTTT	CASTSSPGGGNTIYF
NA	TRBJ1-4	NA	TRBV7-2	TGTGCCAGCAGCTTCCAGGGGACTAATGAAAAACTGTTTTTT	CASSFQGTNEKLFF
few	TRBJ2-5	NA	TRBV27	TGTGCCAGCAGTTTATCGAGAGGGGGGGAGACCCAGTACTTC	CASSLSRGGETQYF
NA	TRBJ2-7	NA	TRBV18	TGTGCCAGCTCACCTGGAAGCTCCTACGAGCAGTACTTC	CASSPGSSYEQYF
NA	TRBJ2-5	NA	TRBV2	TGTGCCAGTACCGGGACGGAGAAGAAGACCCAGTACTTC	CASTGTEKKTQYF
NA	TRBJ2-7	NA	TRBV5-1	TGCGCCAGCAGCTTGGCAGGCCCTCCCCCCGTATACGAGCAGTACTTC	CASSLAGPPPVYEQYF
NA	TRBJ2-7	TRBD1	TRBV18	TGTGCCAGCAGCCAACTTGGACAGGGGGCTAACTACGAGCAGTACTTC	CASSQLGQGANYEQYF
NA	TRBJ1-1	TRBD1	TRBV10-3	TGTGCCATCAGCCCGACAGGGGTCACTGAAGCTTTCTTT	CAISPTGVTEAFF
few	TRBJ2-7	NA	TRBV18	TGTGCCAGCTCACCGGGGGGCAGGGCATACGAGCAGTACTTC	CASSPGGRAYEQYF
NA	TRBJ2-6	NA	TRBV4-3	TGCGCCAGCAGCCAAGATTCGGTAACCGGGGCCAACGTCCTGACTTTC	CASSQDSVTGANVLTF
few	TRBJ1-1	NA	TRBV12-5	TGTGCTAGTGGTCCACAGGGGAACACTGAAGCTTTCTTT	CASGPQGNTEAFF
NA	TRBJ2-7	NA	TRBV6-6	TGTGCCAGCAGTTCCCGGGCCGAGCAGTACTTC	CASSSRAEQYF
few	TRBJ2-3	TRBD2	TRBV29-1	TGCAGCGCGAGACTAGCGCTTAGCACAGATACGCAGTATTTT	CSARLALSTDTQYF
NA	TRBJ1-2	NA	TRBV11-2	TGTGCCAGCAGCTACCGGGACGCCACCGGAGGCTACACCTTC	CASSYRDATGGYTF